This is a list of T cell receptor beta chains from one sample in a study of blood T cell repertoires in COVID-19. Repertoires were generated with immunoSEQ multiplex PCR, while TCRdb's copy carries only in-frame clones and drops some. Among some 180,000 clones listed, more than 85% were seen once. Sequences were obtained from PBMCs or T cells enriched from blood (not recorded which). These receptor sequences come from a woman in her 40s in a cohort exposed to, infected with or recovered from COVID-19 (not recorded which). The CDR3 runs from the conserved cysteine through the conserved F or W. A D gene is named only where the DNA matches it firmly. The listing skips clone size in some rows; elsewhere it reads once, few, many or a size class.

v_gene: TRBV7-9; j_gene: TRBJ1-2; abundance: once; d_gene: -; CDR3nt: TGTGCCAGCAGCTTACGGGCGGGACGGTTAGATGGCTACACCTTC; CDR3aa: CASSLRAGRLDGYTF
v_gene: TRBV5-1; j_gene: TRBJ2-7; abundance: -; d_gene: TRBD2; CDR3nt: TGCGCCAGCAGCTTGGTGCAGCAGCGGGGAAACTCCTACGAGCAGTACTTC; CDR3aa: CASSLVQQRGNSYEQYF
v_gene: TRBV2; j_gene: TRBJ1-1; abundance: -; d_gene: -; CDR3nt: TGTGCCAGCAGTGAATGGGCAGCTACGAACACTGAAGCTTTCTTT; CDR3aa: CASSEWAATNTEAFF
v_gene: TRBV10-3; j_gene: TRBJ2-7; abundance: -; d_gene: -; CDR3nt: TGTGCCATCAGTGACGGTTCCCCCTACGAGCAGTACTTC; CDR3aa: CAISDGSPYEQYF
v_gene: TRBV5-1; j_gene: TRBJ2-1; abundance: -; d_gene: TRBD2; CDR3nt: TGCGCCAGCAGCTGGACTAGCGGGATTAATAATGAGCAGTTCTTC; CDR3aa: CASSWTSGINNEQFF
v_gene: TRBV19; j_gene: TRBJ2-6; abundance: -; d_gene: -; CDR3nt: TGTGCCAGTAGTATATATCTAGGAGGCTCTGGGGCCAACGTCCTGACTTTC; CDR3aa: CASSIYLGGSGANVLTF
v_gene: TRBV4-1; j_gene: TRBJ1-3; abundance: -; d_gene: -; CDR3nt: TGCGCCAGCAGCGATGTGGTGGGCTCCTCTGGAAACACCATATATTTT; CDR3aa: CASSDVVGSSGNTIYF
v_gene: TRBV18; j_gene: TRBJ1-2; abundance: -; d_gene: TRBD1; CDR3nt: TGTGCCAGCTCATCGACAGGGGGAGTTAACTATGGCTACACCTTC; CDR3aa: CASSSTGGVNYGYTF
v_gene: TRBV6-5; j_gene: TRBJ2-4; abundance: -; d_gene: -; CDR3nt: TGTGCCAGCAGTTACCCCGGTAGCGCGTTGGACATTCAGTACTTC; CDR3aa: CASSYPGSALDIQYF
v_gene: TRBV5-5; j_gene: TRBJ1-5; abundance: -; d_gene: -; CDR3nt: TGTGCCAGCAGCGAAGGGACTCCTCTGAATCAGCCCCAGCATTTT; CDR3aa: CASSEGTPLNQPQHF
v_gene: TRBV6-5; j_gene: TRBJ1-2; abundance: -; d_gene: -; CDR3nt: TGTGCCAGCCCCCGAAGAGGGGGAAAAGGCTACACCTTC; CDR3aa: CASPRRGGKGYTF
v_gene: TRBV13; j_gene: TRBJ2-1; abundance: -; d_gene: TRBD2; CDR3nt: TGTGCCACCAGCGGGGGGGCTGTTTACAATGAGCAGTTCTTC; CDR3aa: CATSGGAVYNEQFF
v_gene: TRBV7-9; j_gene: TRBJ1-1; abundance: -; d_gene: TRBD1; CDR3nt: TGTGCCAGCAGCCCGGGACAGGGAGGAGCTGAAGCTTTCTTT; CDR3aa: CASSPGQGGAEAFF
v_gene: TRBV11-2; j_gene: TRBJ2-3; abundance: -; d_gene: TRBD2; CDR3nt: TGTGCCAGCAGCTTAGAGGCGGGAGGAAGAGATACGCAGTATTTT; CDR3aa: CASSLEAGGRDTQYF
v_gene: TRBV10-1; j_gene: TRBJ2-3; abundance: -; d_gene: TRBD2; CDR3nt: TGCGCCAGCAGTGGGGGGGGAGATACGCAGTATTTT; CDR3aa: CASSGGGDTQYF
v_gene: TRBV11-2; j_gene: TRBJ2-7; abundance: -; d_gene: -; CDR3nt: TGTGCCAGCAGCTTAGCCCTAACCTACGAGCAGTACTTC; CDR3aa: CASSLALTYEQYF
v_gene: TRBV3-1/TRBV3-2; j_gene: TRBJ1-2; abundance: few; d_gene: -; CDR3nt: TGTGCCAGCAGCCAAACTACGATAGGGGGAGATGGCTACACCTTC; CDR3aa: CASSQTTIGGDGYTF
v_gene: TRBV19; j_gene: TRBJ2-7; abundance: -; d_gene: TRBD1; CDR3nt: TGTGCCAGTAGTATAGGACGGGGACAGGGTTACTACGAGCAGTACTTC; CDR3aa: CASSIGRGQGYYEQYF
v_gene: TRBV27; j_gene: TRBJ2-3; abundance: -; d_gene: TRBD1; CDR3nt: TGTGCCAGCAGCCTCCGGGACAGGAGGCTTGGAGATACGCAGTATTTT; CDR3aa: CASSLRDRRLGDTQYF
v_gene: TRBV4-3; j_gene: TRBJ2-2; abundance: -; d_gene: TRBD1; CDR3nt: TGCGCCAGCAGCCAAGCGGGACAGTCGAACACCGGGGAGCTGTTTTTT; CDR3aa: CASSQAGQSNTGELFF
v_gene: TRBV28; j_gene: TRBJ2-2; abundance: -; d_gene: TRBD2; CDR3nt: TGTGCCAGCAGCCTAACTCGTGGGCTAGCGGACACCGGGGAGCTGTTTTTT; CDR3aa: CASSLTRGLADTGELFF
v_gene: TRBV27; j_gene: TRBJ2-7; abundance: -; d_gene: -; CDR3nt: TGTGCCAGCAGTTTACAGGGCTGGGGGGACGAGCAGTACTTC; CDR3aa: CASSLQGWGDEQYF
v_gene: TRBV6-5; j_gene: TRBJ2-1; abundance: -; d_gene: -; CDR3nt: TGTGCCAGCAGTTATGCCGGGAGCCCTTACAATGAGCAGTTCTTC; CDR3aa: CASSYAGSPYNEQFF
v_gene: TRBV5-1; j_gene: TRBJ1-2; abundance: -; d_gene: -; CDR3nt: TGCGCCAGCAGCCTAGACTATGGCTACACCTTC; CDR3aa: CASSLDYGYTF
v_gene: TRBV28; j_gene: TRBJ1-1; abundance: once; d_gene: -; CDR3nt: TGTGCCAGCAGTTTCGGGTGGGGCCTCACTGAAGCTTTCTTT; CDR3aa: CASSFGWGLTEAFF
v_gene: TRBV7-8; j_gene: TRBJ2-7; abundance: -; d_gene: -; CDR3nt: TGTGCCAGCAGCTTATTGGGCTCCGTCTATAATTACGAGCAGTACTTC; CDR3aa: CASSLLGSVYNYEQYF
v_gene: TRBV4-1; j_gene: TRBJ2-7; abundance: -; d_gene: TRBD2; CDR3nt: TGCGCCAGCAGCCACGGGACTAGCGGTTACGAGCAGTACTTC; CDR3aa: CASSHGTSGYEQYF
v_gene: TRBV5-8; j_gene: TRBJ2-7; abundance: -; d_gene: TRBD1; CDR3nt: TGTGCCAGCGCTATGGGGACAGGGAGGCACGAGCAGTACTTC; CDR3aa: CASAMGTGRHEQYF
v_gene: TRBV4-1; j_gene: TRBJ2-1; abundance: -; d_gene: TRBD2; CDR3nt: TGCGCCAGCAGCCAAGATCGGTCGGGGGGGCCTGATGAGCAGTTCTTC; CDR3aa: CASSQDRSGGPDEQFF
v_gene: TRBV11-2; j_gene: TRBJ2-7; abundance: -; d_gene: -; CDR3nt: TGTGCCAGCACCCGCCGGGACTCCACCTACGAGCAGTACTTC; CDR3aa: CASTRRDSTYEQYF
v_gene: TRBV7-9; j_gene: TRBJ2-1; abundance: few; d_gene: TRBD2; CDR3nt: TGTGCCAGCAGCGTTAGCGGGAATGAGCAGTTCTTC; CDR3aa: CASSVSGNEQFF
v_gene: TRBV7-9; j_gene: TRBJ1-1; abundance: -; d_gene: -; CDR3nt: TGTGCCAGCAGCTCTCGACGGGAGGCTCTTGGCACTGAAGCTTTCTTT; CDR3aa: CASSSRREALGTEAFF
v_gene: TRBV4-1; j_gene: TRBJ1-5; abundance: -; d_gene: TRBD1; CDR3nt: TGCGCCAGCAGCCAATTGGACAGGGATCAGCCCCAGCATTTT; CDR3aa: CASSQLDRDQPQHF
v_gene: TRBV10-1; j_gene: TRBJ2-1; abundance: -; d_gene: TRBD2; CDR3nt: TGCGCCAGCAGTGAGTCTAGCGGGGATTACAATGAGCAGTTCTTC; CDR3aa: CASSESSGDYNEQFF
v_gene: TRBV5-1; j_gene: TRBJ1-5; abundance: -; d_gene: -; CDR3nt: TGCGCCAGCAGCTTGGAGGGGAGCGGGCAGCCCCAGCATTTT; CDR3aa: CASSLEGSGQPQHF
v_gene: TRBV2; j_gene: TRBJ2-1; abundance: -; d_gene: TRBD2; CDR3nt: TGTGCCAGCAGCCAACTAGCGGGGGGCTACAATGAGCAGTTCTTC; CDR3aa: CASSQLAGGYNEQFF
v_gene: TRBV2; j_gene: TRBJ1-4; abundance: few; d_gene: TRBD1; CDR3nt: TGTGCCGGTGGGACAGTTCCTAATGAAAAACTGTTTTTT; CDR3aa: CAGGTVPNEKLFF
v_gene: TRBV10-1; j_gene: TRBJ2-3; abundance: -; d_gene: -; CDR3nt: TGCGGCCCGGGTTTGGAAGGGGGTAACACAGATACGCAGTATTTT; CDR3aa: CGPGLEGGNTDTQYF
v_gene: TRBV9; j_gene: TRBJ2-1; abundance: -; d_gene: -; CDR3nt: TGTGCCAGCAGCGTAGTAGGGGGAGGGGTCAATGAGCAGTTCTTC; CDR3aa: CASSVVGGGVNEQFF
v_gene: TRBV4-1; j_gene: TRBJ2-1; abundance: -; d_gene: TRBD2; CDR3nt: TGCGCCAGCAGCCAGGTTGGCGGGGGAGTCTACAATGAGCAGTTCTTC; CDR3aa: CASSQVGGGVYNEQFF
v_gene: TRBV14; j_gene: TRBJ2-1; abundance: -; d_gene: -; CDR3nt: TGTGCCAGCAGCCAAGTAGGCGGGACCGTCGGGCAGTTCTTC; CDR3aa: CASSQVGGTVGQFF
v_gene: TRBV5-1; j_gene: TRBJ2-7; abundance: -; d_gene: TRBD2; CDR3nt: TGCGCCAGCAGCTTGCCGGGACTACGCTACGAGCAGTACTTC; CDR3aa: CASSLPGLRYEQYF
v_gene: TRBV12-3/TRBV12-4; j_gene: TRBJ2-1; abundance: once; d_gene: -; CDR3nt: TGTGCCAGCAGTTTAGTCGGGTATGAGCAGTTCTTC; CDR3aa: CASSLVGYEQFF
v_gene: TRBV7-9; j_gene: TRBJ2-7; abundance: -; d_gene: -; CDR3nt: TGTGCCAGCAGCTTGGGGGCGCGTGACTACGAGCAGTACTTC; CDR3aa: CASSLGARDYEQYF
v_gene: TRBV23-1; j_gene: TRBJ2-4; abundance: -; d_gene: -; CDR3nt: TGCGCCAGTCATACAGTAGCCAAAAACATTCAGTACTTC; CDR3aa: CASHTVAKNIQYF
v_gene: TRBV7-9; j_gene: TRBJ1-4; abundance: -; d_gene: TRBD1; CDR3nt: TGTGCCAGCAGCCCACGGACAGGGGCCGGAACTAATGAAAAACTGTTTTTT; CDR3aa: CASSPRTGAGTNEKLFF